Listed below are T cell receptor beta chains from one sample, sequenced in a study of T-cell reconstitution after alpha-beta-depleted transplantation in children. TCRdb itself ran the PCR reads through MiXCR, one entry per CDR3 protein. The repertoire holds 65,000 to 85,000 distinct CDR3 sequences, with approximately 11% as singletons. This specimen consisted of PBMCs, obtained before TCRalphabeta/CD19-depleted stem cell transplant. The receptors originated from a boy between 10 and 17 years old with acute myeloid leukemia, due to receive a stem cell transplant. The CDR3 runs from the conserved cysteine through the conserved F or W. D genes are given only for firm matches. A clone size is listed for some rows: how often the clone was seen (once, few, many), or a class if it is expanded.

D	size	V	J	DNA	CDR3
NA	many	TRBV6-5	TRBJ1-2	TGTGCCAGCAGTTTGAAGGGGGAGGACTATGGCTACACCTTC	CASSLKGEDYGYTF
NA	NA	TRBV29-1	TRBJ2-5	TGCAGCGTTGACGGCGGACAGACCCAGTACTTC	CSVDGGQTQYF
TRBD2	many	TRBV7-2	TRBJ2-2	TGTGCCAGCAGCTCCTCCTCTAGCGGGGGGCGGGACGGGGAGCTGTTTTTT	CASSSSSSGGRDGELFF
TRBD2	many	TRBV20-1	TRBJ2-7	TGCAGTGTTATAGACCTGGCGGGAGGGGGCGAGCAGTACTTC	CSVIDLAGGGEQYF
TRBD1	many	TRBV12-3/TRBV12-4	TRBJ1-4	TGTGCCAGCAGCCCTCAGGGGGCAGCTAATGAAAAACTGTTTTTT	CASSPQGAANEKLFF
TRBD2	many	TRBV29-1	TRBJ2-3	TGCAGCGTTGAACTAGCGGCTACGCAGTATTTT	CSVELAATQYF
NA	many	TRBV5-5	TRBJ2-1	TGTGCCAGCAGCCCGACCGGGCCGGGATTCTTGGAGCAGTTCTTC	CASSPTGPGFLEQFF
NA	NA	TRBV7-8	TRBJ2-3	TGTGCCAGCAGCAGGGGACACTCCACAGATACGCAGTATTTT	CASSRGHSTDTQYF
NA	many	TRBV5-5	TRBJ1-1	TGTGCCAGCAGCTTGCCCCCGACGGTGAACACTGAAGCTTTCTTT	CASSLPPTVNTEAFF
TRBD2	many	TRBV4-1	TRBJ2-1	TGCGCCAGCAGCCAAGATGTTGGCGGGGGGGCTCAGAATGAGCAGTTCTTC	CASSQDVGGGAQNEQFF
NA	many	TRBV12-3/TRBV12-4	TRBJ2-1	TGTGCCAGCAGCCTGCCTGGGGGCAGGGGTAGTATTGAGCAGTTCTTC	CASSLPGGRGSIEQFF
NA	many	TRBV20-1	TRBJ1-6	TGCAGTGCGGATGGACAGCCCTCCTCCTATAATTCACCCCTCCACTTT	CSADGQPSSYNSPLHF
NA	many	TRBV12-3/TRBV12-4	TRBJ2-1	TGTGCCAGCAGTTTAGGCCTAGCTTACAATGAGCAGTTCTTC	CASSLGLAYNEQFF
TRBD2	many	TRBV5-8	TRBJ2-3	TGTGCCAGCAGCTTACTAGCGGGGGGCTTCACAGATACGCAGTATTTT	CASSLLAGGFTDTQYF
NA	many	TRBV28	TRBJ1-1	TGTGCCAGCAGTTCGGCCCTTTCACTGAACAGGAACACTGAAGCTTTCTTT	CASSSALSLNRNTEAFF
TRBD2	many	TRBV5-1	TRBJ2-2	TGCGCCAGCAGCCGGGGGGGGAGTCGCGGCACCGGGGAGCTGTTTTTT	CASSRGGSRGTGELFF
NA	NA	TRBV4-1	TRBJ2-3	TGCGCCAGCAGCCAAGGCCGGACGGCCCTTTACACAGATACGCAGTATTTT	CASSQGRTALYTDTQYF
NA	many	TRBV9	TRBJ1-1	TGTGCCAGCAGCGTAGATCCCCAGGGGAGAACTGAAGCTTTCTTT	CASSVDPQGRTEAFF
TRBD1	NA	TRBV4-3	TRBJ2-7	TGCGCCAGCAGCCAAGAGGGACAGGGAGGGTACGAGCAGTACTTC	CASSQEGQGGYEQYF
NA	many	TRBV6-6	TRBJ1-5	TGTGCCAGCAGTTATATAAGTAATCAGCCCCAGCATTTT	CASSYISNQPQHF
TRBD2	many	TRBV7-3	TRBJ2-1	TGTGCCAGCAGGTTGGGACTAGCGGGAGATGAGCAGTTCTTC	CASRLGLAGDEQFF
TRBD1	many	TRBV5-6	TRBJ1-2	TGTGCCAGCAGCATCTTAGGACAGGTGAACTATGGCTACACCTTC	CASSILGQVNYGYTF
NA	NA	TRBV20-1	TRBJ1-2	TGCAGTGCTAGAGATGCGGGAATCCCCAGTACCTATCATGGCTACACCTTC	CSARDAGIPSTYHGYTF
NA	many	TRBV20-1	TRBJ1-2	TGCAGTGCTAGCGGCAGGAACAACTATGGCTACACCTTC	CSASGRNNYGYTF
TRBD2	many	TRBV24-1	TRBJ2-3	TGTGCCACCAGTGATTTGGGGGGGGAAGACAGCACAGATACGCAGTATTTT	CATSDLGGEDSTDTQYF
TRBD2	many	TRBV7-2	TRBJ2-1	TGTGCCAGCAGCTATCTAGCGGGAGTAAACAATGAGCAGTTCTTC	CASSYLAGVNNEQFF
NA	many	TRBV12-3/TRBV12-4	TRBJ2-7	TGTGCCAGCAGTTTAGGCCGGACCGCCTACGAGCAGTACTTC	CASSLGRTAYEQYF
TRBD2	many	TRBV7-6	TRBJ2-1	TGTGCCAGCAGCTTAGTACCCCTAGCGGGAGTGCAGGATGAGCAGTTCTTC	CASSLVPLAGVQDEQFF
TRBD2	many	TRBV24-1	TRBJ2-1	TGTGCCACCAGTGATCCTCTAGCGGGCGTCGGGGGAGGGCAGTTCTTC	CATSDPLAGVGGGQFF
NA	many	TRBV15	TRBJ2-2	TGTGCCACCAGCAGAGGCGGGGAAGGGGAGCTGTTTTTT	CATSRGGEGELFF
NA	NA	TRBV2	TRBJ2-2	TGTGCCAGCAGCCCTGTTCCCGGTGGCACCGGGGAGCTGTTTTTT	CASSPVPGGTGELFF
NA	NA	TRBV2	TRBJ1-1	TGTGCCAGCAGCCGCCGGGACATTGACCTAAAATCTGAAGCTTTCTTT	CASSRRDIDLKSEAFF
NA	NA	TRBV6-2/TRBV6-3	TRBJ1-2	TGTGCCAGCAGTTACTTGGTAGGCGGCTACACCTTC	CASSYLVGGYTF
TRBD1	many	TRBV7-2	TRBJ1-3	TGTGCCAGCAGCCCCGGGACAGGGGCTGGAAACACCATATATTTT	CASSPGTGAGNTIYF
TRBD1	NA	TRBV4-3	TRBJ1-3	TGCGCCAGCAGCCTATTGACAGGGAAGACGGGAAACACCATATATTTT	CASSLLTGKTGNTIYF
TRBD1	many	TRBV13	TRBJ1-2	TGTGCCAGCAGCCTAAGACAGGGGAACCTCGGCTACACCTTC	CASSLRQGNLGYTF
NA	many	TRBV24-1	TRBJ1-5	TGTGCCACCAGTGATCCGAGGGCAGGGAAGGATCAGCCCCAGCATTTT	CATSDPRAGKDQPQHF
TRBD1	many	TRBV28	TRBJ2-2	TGTGCCAGCAGTGGTGACAGGGGACGAACCGGGGAGCTGTTTTTT	CASSGDRGRTGELFF
NA	many	TRBV7-9	TRBJ2-1	TGTGCCAGCAGCTCAGAATCGACCCCGAGGTTCCACAATGAGCAGTTCTTC	CASSSESTPRFHNEQFF
NA	many	TRBV15	TRBJ2-5	TGTGCCACCAGCAGGGGAGACCAAGAGACCCAGTACTTC	CATSRGDQETQYF
NA	many	TRBV7-9	TRBJ1-1	TGTGCCAGCAGCTTAGCTGGGAACACTGAAGCTTTCTTT	CASSLAGNTEAFF
NA	many	TRBV7-2	TRBJ2-5	TGTGCCAGCAGCTTAGGGGGGGGCCGTGGGACCCAGTACTTC	CASSLGGGRGTQYF
TRBD2	NA	TRBV11-2	TRBJ2-7	TGTGCCAGCAGCGCGACGCCGGGACTAGCGGGAGGAGTTCCCTACGAGCAGTACTTC	CASSATPGLAGGVPYEQYF
TRBD1	many	TRBV9	TRBJ1-2	TGTGCCAGCAGTTTCCGCCGGGACAGTAACTACACCTTC	CASSFRRDSNYTF
TRBD2	few	TRBV2	TRBJ2-5	TGTGCCAGCAGTGAAGTCCTAGCGGAGGAGACCCAGTACTTC	CASSEVLAEETQYF
TRBD2	few	TRBV5-6	TRBJ2-2	TGTGCCAGCAGTCCTCTAGCGGCGAACACCGGGGAGCTGTTTTTT	CASSPLAANTGELFF
NA	many	TRBV15	TRBJ2-5	TGTGCCACCAGCGGCCGTTTCGGAGAGACCCAGTACTTC	CATSGRFGETQYF
NA	many	TRBV2	TRBJ1-1	TGTGCCAGCAGAGCCGCAGGGGTCTCTAACACTGAAGCTTTCTTT	CASRAAGVSNTEAFF
TRBD1	many	TRBV27	TRBJ1-2	TGTGCCAGCAGTCCCCATAAGGGACAGGGCTATGGCTACACCTTC	CASSPHKGQGYGYTF
TRBD2	many	TRBV4-3	TRBJ2-2	TGCGCCAGCAGCCACTCTGCGGGGGGCGCATCCGGGGAGCTGTTTTTT	CASSHSAGGASGELFF
NA	many	TRBV20-1	TRBJ1-6	TGCAGTGCTAGAGTCGACCTATTGGATTCACCCCTCCACTTT	CSARVDLLDSPLHF
NA	many	TRBV27	TRBJ2-7	TGTGCCAGCAGTTTGCCAGGCTCCTACGAGCAGTACTTC	CASSLPGSYEQYF
NA	many	TRBV21-1	TRBJ1-6	TGTGCCAGTCCCAGGGGTGGAGGCTCCTATAATTCACCCCTCCACTTT	CASPRGGGSYNSPLHF